This T cell receptor (beta chain) was identified during a study of identical twins. Study outcomes and limitations: Weaker excess twin sharing was seen among beta out-of-frame sequences. While abundant cord blood beta clonotypes carried fewer insertions, memory repertoires showed no such pattern.

Comment on this clonotype: What it binds is not known.

Germline CDR1 is LGHNA and CDR2 is YSLEER. Trimming left V 0 bases short and J 4 bases short, with 7 bases between. The CDR3 has 14 amino acids. A universal primer site arose from template switching, and cDNA bore unique molecular identifiers. TCRdb analysed the 5' RACE reads with MiXCR anew, one entry per CDR3 protein. This table holds 600,000 to 800,000 distinct CDR3 sequences, roughly 20% found once. The sample was also linked to a second study, of T cells expressing NK-cell markers.

The source of this sequence is a woman under 30 in good health. The V and J genes are TRBV4-3 and TRBJ2-1; D remains unclear. What was sequenced was PBMCs. CDR3 DNA: TGCGCCAGCAGCCAAGAAAGTTATTACAATGAGCAGTTCTTC. Its protein is CASSQESYYNEQFF.